The 20 T cell receptor beta chains listed next were all sequenced from one sample in a study of blood T cell repertoires in COVID-19. Clones were sequenced by immunoSEQ multiplex PCR, and TCRdb holds only the in-frame ones, with some missing. In the table there are 120,000 to 150,000 clones, around 89% of which are singletons. Sequences were obtained from peripheral blood. All receptors come from a woman aged 55-70 years with active COVID-19.

The rearrangement joins TRBV2 to TRBJ2-7; 8 nucleotides match TRBD1. Germline CDR1 reads SNHLY; CDR2 reads FYNNEI. With 6 bases clipped from V and 2 bases from J, the junction kept 6 bases outside the gene matches. The CDR3 contains 14 residues. The CDR3 DNA reads as TGTGCCAGCAGAAGACAGGGGCCGACCTACGAGCAGTACTTC. Amino acids: CASRRQGPTYEQYF.

The chain carries TRBV28 and TRBJ2-3, with 7 bases matching TRBD2. V was pared by 2 bases and J by 0 bases, with 5 bases of the junction left unmatched. The CDR3 sequence is 16 residues long. The germline V gene encodes CDR1 MDHEN and CDR2 SYDVKM. The DNA for the CDR3 is TGTGCCAGCAGTTTAGGAACGGGGGGTAGCACAGATACGCAGTATTTT. Translated: CASSLGTGGSTDTQYF. The variable domain in full, with the rest retrieved from reference TRBV28 and TRBJ2-3, is DVKVTQSSRYLVKRTGEKVFLECVQDMDHENMFWYRQDPGLGLRLIYFSYDVKMKEKGDIPEGYSVSREKKERFSLILESASTNQTSMYLCASSLGTGGSTDTQYFGPGTRLTVL.

V gene TRBV5-4 combines with J gene TRBJ2-3, with a weak D call TRBD2 (6 bases). Germline values: CDR1 SGHNT, CDR2 YYREEE (reference sequence). Trimming stripped 5 bases from V and 2 bases from J, with 15 bases between. The CDR3 is 15 residues long. The CDR3 spells CASRPGGVNTDTQYF. The CDR3, as DNA: TGTGCCAGCAGGCCGGGCGGGGTGAACACAGATACGCAGTATTTT.

With regard to this clone: The sample contains more than one DNA sequence encoding this CDR3. The chain employs TRBV29-1 and TRBJ1-1; TRBD1 matches 8 bases. J lost 2 bases, V lost 6 bases, and 2 bases had no gene match. Germline lookup yields CDR1 SQVTM and CDR2 ANQGSEA. This CDR3 region has 12 residues. CDR3 nucleotide sequence: TGCAGCGTCGGACAGGGAAACACTGAAGCTTTCTTT. Protein product: CSVGQGNTEAFF.

Concerning this clone: Other DNA sequences in the same sample also yield this CDR3. The V call is TRBV20-1, the J call TRBJ2-1; 8 positions agree with TRBD2. This CDR3 has 11 residues. Germline V gene sequence: CDR1 DFQATT, CDR2 SNEGSKA (reference sequence). V shed 6 bases and J 12 bases; nucleotides not matched to a gene: 7. The CDR3 sequence: CSAPSGSSQFF. CDR3 nucleotide sequence: TGCAGTGCGCCAAGCGGGAGCTCGCAGTTCTTC.

The V call is TRBV19, the J call TRBJ2-7, with TRBD1 matching 8 bases. The junction had 12 bases not matched to a gene; V was cut back by 5 bases and J by 0 bases. The CDR3 totals 17 residues. Germline lookup yields CDR1 LNHDA and CDR2 SQIVND (reference sequence). The CDR3 is CASSARPGTGDSYEQYF. As DNA, the CDR3 is TGTGCCAGTAGTGCCCGCCCCGGGACAGGAGACTCCTACGAGCAGTACTTC.

This chain links TRBV5-1 with TRBJ2-1, with TRBD2 matching over 7 bases. Trimming removed 3 bases from V and 4 bases from J; junction bases left unmatched: 7. The CDR3 runs 15 residues. Germline V lookup: CDR1 SGHRS, CDR2 YFSETQ. CDR3 loop: CASSWAGTTYNEQFF. The DNA of the CDR3 is TGCGCCAGCAGCTGGGCCGGGACTACTTACAATGAGCAGTTCTTC.

The chain is built from TRBV6-2 or TRBV6-3 and TRBJ2-7, with 13 positions matching TRBD2. Germline V CDR1 and CDR2: MNHEY, SVGEGT. The CDR3 is 15 residues long. J lost 4 bases, V lost 6 bases, and 6 bases had no gene match. The CDR3 DNA reads TGTGCCAGCAGATACCCGGGACTAGCGGGATACGAGCAGTACTTC. This translates into CASRYPGLAGYEQYF.

This clone has ten or more counts. This rearrangement joins TRBV6-1 to TRBJ1-1, with a tentative D call TRBD1 (5 bases). Germline CDR1 and CDR2: MNHNS and SASEGT. V dropped 2 bases and J dropped 6 bases, with 10 bases sitting between them. The CDR3 contains 13 residues. CDR3 in DNA: TGTGCCAGCAGTGAACAGGGTCGGGCTGAAGCTTTCTTT. Protein: CASSEQGRAEAFF.

This chain uses TRBV28 with TRBJ2-7; 8 bases are a match to TRBD1. The ends lost 6 bases at V and 9 bases at J; junction bases unmatched: 13. There are 14 residues in the CDR3. Germline V gives CDR1 MDHEN, CDR2 SYDVKM. As DNA, the CDR3 is TGTGCCAGCAGACCGGGACAGGTAGCGGCATCGCAGTACTTC. Its translation is CASRPGQVAASQYF.

V is TRBV27 and J is TRBJ1-2; tentative D call: TRBD1 (5 bases). Trimming removed 6 bases at V and 6 bases at J, with 17 bases between. Germline V lookup: CDR1 MNHEY, CDR2 SMNVEV (reference sequence). The CDR3 totals 14 residues. For the CDR3, the DNA is TGTGCCAGCAGCCCGACGCCAGGGTCAGATGGCTACACCTTC. Its translation is CASSPTPGSDGYTF.

The CDR3 DNA reads as TGTGCCAGCAGTTTAAAGCGGGACCAAGAGACCCAGTACTTC. It encodes CASSLKRDQETQYF. This chain connects TRBV27 to TRBJ2-5; a weak D match, TRBD2 (6 bases). The CDR3 spans 14 residues. Trimming took 2 bases from V and 0 from J, leaving 7 bases between them. Germline V lookup: CDR1 MNHEY, CDR2 SMNVEV (reference sequence).

In DNA form, the CDR3 reads TGTGCCTGGAGATCAGGGTCCGGGGCCAACGTCCTGACTTTC. As protein: CAWRSGSGANVLTF. V usage is TRBV30 and J usage is TRBJ2-6; possible D gene TRBD1, 5 bases. V was pared by 3 bases and J by 4 bases, with 10 bases between. This CDR3 spans 14 amino acids. Germline CDR1 reads GTSNPN; CDR2 reads SVGIG (reference sequence). The entire variable domain, with the rest obtained from reference TRBV30 and TRBJ2-6, is as follows: SQTIHQWPATLVQPVGSPLSLECTVEGTSNPNLYWYRQAAGRGLQLLFYSVGIGQISSEVPQNLSASRPQDRQFILSSKKLLLSDSGFYLCAWRSGSGANVLTFGAGSRLTVL.

The CDR3 spells CASTVDRRGGQDGNSNQPQHF. The CDR3 nucleotides read TGTGCCAGCACCGTAGATCGGCGGGGGGGACAGGACGGGAATAGCAATCAGCCCCAGCATTTT. The J gene is TRBJ1-5, the V gene TRBV28; 8 nucleotides align to TRBD1. The CDR3 is 21 residues long. V shed 7 bases, J shed 0 bases, and the junction held 23 bases outside the gene matches. Per germline, CDR1 MDHEN and CDR2 SYDVKM.

The chain recombines TRBV28 with TRBJ1-5, with TRBD1 as a possible D gene (5 bases). The CDR3 runs 14 residues. V was shortened by 3 bases and J by 3 bases, with 9 bases between the two germline ends. The V gene's germline CDR1 is MDHEN and CDR2 SYDVKM. The CDR3 region is CASSFWGVNQPQHF. DNA for the CDR3: TGTGCCAGCAGTTTTTGGGGGGTCAATCAGCCCCAGCATTTT.

This chain uses TRBV29-1 with TRBJ2-7, with a tentative D call TRBD1 (6 bases). V lost 7 bases and J lost 4, with 14 bases in between. The CDR3 has 12 amino acids. CDR1 is SQVTM, CDR2 ANQGSEA, per germline. The CDR3 region has the DNA TGCAGCGCGACAGGTTCCGGATACGAGCAGTACTTC. Protein product: CSATGSGYEQYF.

The rearrangement uses TRBV5-1 and TRBJ1-1; D not certain. V lost 0 bases and J lost 0, with 6 bases in between. CDR1 and CDR2 from the germline V gene are SGHRS and YFSETQ. The CDR3 extends over 14 amino acids. CDR3 loop: CASSLGQVNTEAFF. The CDR3, as DNA: TGCGCCAGCAGCTTGGGGCAGGTGAACACTGAAGCTTTCTTT.

CDR3 bases: TGTGCCAGCAGCACGCAGCGGGGCTCCTACGAGCAGTACTTC. It encodes CASSTQRGSYEQYF. The chain is built from TRBV7-2 and TRBJ2-7; 7 nucleotides agree with TRBD2. This CDR3 is built from 14 residues. The V segment lost 5 bases and the J segment 0 bases; nucleotides outside the gene matches: 4. Germline V gives CDR1 SGHTA, CDR2 FQGNSA.

The chain uses TRBV10-2 and TRBJ2-1; TRBD2 matches at 7 bases. Trimming at V came to 6 bases and at J to 7 bases, leaving 12 bases not matched to a gene. The germline gives CDR1 WSHSY, CDR2 SAAADI. This CDR3 is 15 amino acids long. The CDR3 bases are TGCGCCAGCAGGCCAAGCGGGGCGGCAGGAAATGAGCAGTTCTTC. This sequence encodes CASRPSGAAGNEQFF.

This clone was picked up one time. The chain has TRBV7-6 and TRBJ2-1; 10 positions agree with TRBD2. Trimming at V came to 5 bases and at J to 4 bases, leaving 8 bases not matched to a gene. The CDR3 covers 16 residues. Germline-derived CDR1 and CDR2 are SGHVS and FNYEAQ. This chain's CDR3 is CASSQRGLAKYNEQFF. The CDR3 DNA is TGTGCCAGCAGCCAGAGGGGACTAGCGAAATACAATGAGCAGTTCTTC. The full variable domain, in which reference TRBV7-6 and TRBJ2-1 provide the parts outside the CDR3, is GAGVSQSPRYKVTKRGQDVALRCDPISGHVSLYWYRQALGQGPEFLTYFNYEAQQDKSGLPNDRFSAERPEGSISTLTIQRTEQRDSAMYRCASSQRGLAKYNEQFFGPGTRLTVL.